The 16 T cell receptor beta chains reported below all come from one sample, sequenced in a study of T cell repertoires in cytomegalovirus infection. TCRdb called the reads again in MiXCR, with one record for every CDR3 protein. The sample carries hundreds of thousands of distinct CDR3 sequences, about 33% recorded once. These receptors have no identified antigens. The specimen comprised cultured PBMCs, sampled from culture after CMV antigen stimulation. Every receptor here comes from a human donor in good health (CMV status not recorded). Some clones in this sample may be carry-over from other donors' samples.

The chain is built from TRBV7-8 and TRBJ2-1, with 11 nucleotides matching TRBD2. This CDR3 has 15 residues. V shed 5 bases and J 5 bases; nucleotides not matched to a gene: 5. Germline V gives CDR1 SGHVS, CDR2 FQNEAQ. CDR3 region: CASSRGLAVNNEQFF. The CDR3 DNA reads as TGTGCCAGCAGCCGGGGACTAGCGGTGAACAATGAGCAGTTCTTC.

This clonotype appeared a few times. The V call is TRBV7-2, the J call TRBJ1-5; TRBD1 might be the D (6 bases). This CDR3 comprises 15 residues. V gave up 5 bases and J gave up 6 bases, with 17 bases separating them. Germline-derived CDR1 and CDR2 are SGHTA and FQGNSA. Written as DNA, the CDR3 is TGTGCCAGCAGCCCTACAGGGTCACGCGCTCAGCCCCAGCATTTT. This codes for CASSPTGSRAQPQHF.

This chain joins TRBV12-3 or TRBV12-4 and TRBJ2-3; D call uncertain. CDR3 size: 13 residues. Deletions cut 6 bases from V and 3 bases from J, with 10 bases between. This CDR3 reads CASRLRSTDTQYF. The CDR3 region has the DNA TGTGCCAGCAGATTAAGGTCAACAGATACGCAGTATTTT.

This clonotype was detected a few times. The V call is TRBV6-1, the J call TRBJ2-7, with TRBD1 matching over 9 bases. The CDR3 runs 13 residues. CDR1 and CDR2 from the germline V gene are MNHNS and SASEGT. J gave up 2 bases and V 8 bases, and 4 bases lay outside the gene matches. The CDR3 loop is CASRDRATYEQYV. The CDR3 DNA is TGTGCCAGCCGGGACAGGGCTACCTACGAGCAGTACGTC.

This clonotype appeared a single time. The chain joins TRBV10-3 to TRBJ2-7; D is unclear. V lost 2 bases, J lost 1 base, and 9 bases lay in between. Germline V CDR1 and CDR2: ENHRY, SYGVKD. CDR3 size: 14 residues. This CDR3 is CAISEGGGSYEQYV. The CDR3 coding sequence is TGTGCCATCAGTGAGGGTGGTGGGTCCTACGAGCAGTACGTC.

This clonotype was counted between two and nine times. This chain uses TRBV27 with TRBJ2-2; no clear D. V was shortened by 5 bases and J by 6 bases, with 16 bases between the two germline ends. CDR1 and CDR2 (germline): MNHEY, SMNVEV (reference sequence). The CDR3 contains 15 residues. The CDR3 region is CASSLLLRPSGELFF. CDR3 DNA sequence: TGTGCCAGCAGTCTCCTGTTAAGGCCCTCCGGGGAGCTGTTTTTT.

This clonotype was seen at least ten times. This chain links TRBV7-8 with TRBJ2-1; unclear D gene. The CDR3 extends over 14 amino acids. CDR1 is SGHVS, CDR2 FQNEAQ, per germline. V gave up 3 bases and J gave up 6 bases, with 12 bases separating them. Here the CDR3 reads CASSLFDYGNEQFF. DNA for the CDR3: TGTGCCAGCAGCTTGTTTGATTACGGCAATGAGCAGTTCTTC.

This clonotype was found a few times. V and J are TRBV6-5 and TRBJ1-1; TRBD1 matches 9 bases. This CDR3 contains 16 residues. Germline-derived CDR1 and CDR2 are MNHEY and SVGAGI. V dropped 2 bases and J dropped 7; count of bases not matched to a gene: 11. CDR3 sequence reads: CASSYPIGQGLGEAFF. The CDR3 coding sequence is TGTGCCAGCAGTTACCCTATCGGACAGGGGTTGGGTGAAGCTTTCTTT.

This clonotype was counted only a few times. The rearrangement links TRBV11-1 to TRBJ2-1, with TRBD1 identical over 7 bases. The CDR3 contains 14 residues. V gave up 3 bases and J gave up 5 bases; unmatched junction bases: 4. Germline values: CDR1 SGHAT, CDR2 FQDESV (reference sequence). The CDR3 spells CASSFGTVDNEQFF. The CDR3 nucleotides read TGTGCCAGCAGCTTCGGGACAGTGGACAATGAGCAGTTCTTC.

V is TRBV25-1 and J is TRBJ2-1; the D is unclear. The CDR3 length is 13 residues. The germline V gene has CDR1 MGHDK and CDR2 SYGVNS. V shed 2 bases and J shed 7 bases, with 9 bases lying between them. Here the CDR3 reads CASSEGGRNEQFF. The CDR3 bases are TGTGCCAGCAGTGAAGGCGGCCGAAATGAGCAGTTCTTC.

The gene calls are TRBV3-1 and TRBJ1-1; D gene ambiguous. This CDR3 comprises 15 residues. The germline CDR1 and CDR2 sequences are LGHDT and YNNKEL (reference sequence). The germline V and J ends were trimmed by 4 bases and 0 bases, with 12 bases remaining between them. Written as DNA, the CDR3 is TGTGCCAGCAGCCCAAGACCGAGTATGAACACTGAAGCTTTCTTT. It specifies CASSPRPSMNTEAFF.

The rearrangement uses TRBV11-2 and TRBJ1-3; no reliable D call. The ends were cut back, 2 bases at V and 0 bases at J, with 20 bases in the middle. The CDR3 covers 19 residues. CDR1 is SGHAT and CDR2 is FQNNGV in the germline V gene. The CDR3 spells CASSLSPRLEEDSGNTIYF. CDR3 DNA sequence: TGTGCCAGCAGCTTATCCCCTCGACTTGAGGAGGACTCTGGAAACACCATATATTTT.

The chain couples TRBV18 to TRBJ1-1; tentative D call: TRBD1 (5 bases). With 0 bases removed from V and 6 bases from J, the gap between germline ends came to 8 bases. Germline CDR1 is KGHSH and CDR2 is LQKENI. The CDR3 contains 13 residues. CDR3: CASSPPPGPEAFF. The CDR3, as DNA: TGTGCCAGCTCACCACCTCCGGGGCCTGAAGCTTTCTTT. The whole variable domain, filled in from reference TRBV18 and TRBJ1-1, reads NAGVMQNPRHLVRRRGQEARLRCSPMKGHSHVYWYRQLPEEGLKFMVYLQKENIIDESGMPKERFSAEFPKEGPSILRIQQVVRGDSAAYFCASSPPPGPEAFFGQGTRLTVV.

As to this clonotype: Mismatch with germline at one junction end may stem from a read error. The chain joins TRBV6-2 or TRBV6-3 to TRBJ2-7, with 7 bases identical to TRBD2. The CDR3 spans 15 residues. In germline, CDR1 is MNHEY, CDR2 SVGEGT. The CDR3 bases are TGTGCCAGCAGGCCGGGGGGACTGGGGACCTACGAGCCGTACTTC. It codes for CASRPGGLGTYEPYF.

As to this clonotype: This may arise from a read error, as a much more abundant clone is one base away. The chain's CDR3 is CASSLSRQSTDTEYF. DNA for the CDR3: TGTGCCAGCAGCTTAAGTAGACAGAGCACAGATACGGAGTATTTT. V gene TRBV7-9 combines with J gene TRBJ2-3; tentatively, D is TRBD1 (5 bases). The germline V gene encodes CDR1 SEHNR and CDR2 FQNEAQ (reference sequence). The CDR3 spans 15 residues.

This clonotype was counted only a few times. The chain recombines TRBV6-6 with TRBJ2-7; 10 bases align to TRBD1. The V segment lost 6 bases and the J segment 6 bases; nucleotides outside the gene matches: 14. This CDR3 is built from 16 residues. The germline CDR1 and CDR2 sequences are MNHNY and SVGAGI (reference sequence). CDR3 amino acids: CASSLPGQGEIGEQYV. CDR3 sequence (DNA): TGTGCCAGCAGCCTTCCAGGACAGGGGGAAATAGGCGAGCAGTACGTC.